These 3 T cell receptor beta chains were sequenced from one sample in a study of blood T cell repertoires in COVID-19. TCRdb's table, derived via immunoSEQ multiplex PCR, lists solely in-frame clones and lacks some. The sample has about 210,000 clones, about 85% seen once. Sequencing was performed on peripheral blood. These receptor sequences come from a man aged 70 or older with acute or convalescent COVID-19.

The CDR3 protein is CASSYNVSPYEQYF. The CDR3 nucleotides read TGTGCCAGCAGTTACAACGTGAGCCCCTACGAGCAGTACTTC. The chain has TRBV6-2 or TRBV6-3 and TRBJ2-7, with no clear D. V lost 2 bases, J lost 2 bases, and 10 bases lay in between. CDR1 is MNHEY and CDR2 is SVGEGT in the germline V gene. The CDR3 spans 14 residues.

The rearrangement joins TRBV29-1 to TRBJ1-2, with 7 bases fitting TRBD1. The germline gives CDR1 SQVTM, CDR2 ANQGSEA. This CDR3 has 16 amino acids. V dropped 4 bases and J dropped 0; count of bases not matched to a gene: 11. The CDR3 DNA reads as TGCAGCGTTGTACCCACGAGAGGGACAGCTAACTATGGCTACACCTTC. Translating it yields CSVVPTRGTANYGYTF.

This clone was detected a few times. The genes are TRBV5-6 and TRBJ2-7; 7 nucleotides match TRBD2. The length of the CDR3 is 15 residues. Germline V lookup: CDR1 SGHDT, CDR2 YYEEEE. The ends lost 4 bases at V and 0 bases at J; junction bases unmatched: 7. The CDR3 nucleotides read TGTGCCAGCAGCCAGCCGGGCGGGGGCTCCTACGAGCAGTACTTC. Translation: CASSQPGGGSYEQYF. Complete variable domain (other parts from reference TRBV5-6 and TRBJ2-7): DAGVTQSPTHLIKTRGQQVTLRCSPKSGHDTVSWYQQALGQGPQFIFQYYEEEERQRGNFPDRFSGHQFPNYSSELNVNALLLGDSALYLCASSQPGGGSYEQYFGPGTRLTVT.